This TCR beta chain was profiled in a study of blood T cell repertoires in COVID-19. About the research overall: Sites across the United States, Italy and Spain contributed samples from acute and convalescent COVID-19. In each case, the material was cDNA or gDNA derived from T cells, B-cell-depleted T cells, or PBMCs.

Original processing notes: By means of reference gene primer amplification, nucleated cell counts were estimated. Produced via immunoSEQ multiplex PCR; TCRdb's table is partial and in-frame only. V and J calls and clone size come straight from that table; D and trimming were deduced from the DNA. This table has roughly 100,000 clones, 87% appearing once. The V gene end was trimmed by 8 bases and the J gene end by 4 bases; junction bases not matched to a gene: 5. CDR1 is SGHDN and CDR2 is FVKESK in the germline V gene. The CDR3 spans 12 residues. The TCR comes from a human donor in a cohort sampled during active COVID-19. The V gene is TRBV14, the J gene TRBJ2-7; 7 positions agree with TRBD1. The sample comprised peripheral blood. This CDR3 reads CASSPGGYEQYF. CDR3 DNA: TGTGCCAGCTCTCCAGGGGGTTACGAGCAGTACTTC.